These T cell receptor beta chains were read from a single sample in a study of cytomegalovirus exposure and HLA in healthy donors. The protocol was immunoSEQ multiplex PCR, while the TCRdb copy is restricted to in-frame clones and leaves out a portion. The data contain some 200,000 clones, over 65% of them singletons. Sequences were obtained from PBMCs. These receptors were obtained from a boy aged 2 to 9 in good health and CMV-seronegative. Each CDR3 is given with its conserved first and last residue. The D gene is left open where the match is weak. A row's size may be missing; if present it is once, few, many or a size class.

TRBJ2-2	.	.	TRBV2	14	TGTGCCAGCACCCAAGACAGCTACCCCGGGGAGCTGTTTTTT	CASTQDSYPGELFF
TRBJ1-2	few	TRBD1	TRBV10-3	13	TGTGCCATCTTAGAGACAGGGAACTATGGCTACACCTTC	CAILETGNYGYTF
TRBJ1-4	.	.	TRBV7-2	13	TGTGCCAGCCGGGGGGCCGGTAATGAAAAACTGTTTTTT	CASRGAGNEKLFF
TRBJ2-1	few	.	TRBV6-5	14	TGTGCCAGCGCGTCCGGAACGGGGTACAATGAGCAGTTCTTC	CASASGTGYNEQFF
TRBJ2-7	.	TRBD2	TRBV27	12	TGTGCCAGCAGTAGTAGCGGGCCCGAGCAGTACTTC	CASSSSGPEQYF
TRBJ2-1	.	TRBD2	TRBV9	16	TGTGCCAGCAGCGAGCTAGCGGCATTATCCTACAATGAGCAGTTCTTC	CASSELAALSYNEQFF
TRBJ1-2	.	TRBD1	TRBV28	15	TGTGCCAGCAGTAGACAAGGGGGCCGCCGCTATGGCTACACCTTC	CASSRQGGRRYGYTF
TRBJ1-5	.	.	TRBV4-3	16	TGCGCCAGCAGCCAAGATCGAGGTTATAGCAATCAGCCCCAGCATTTT	CASSQDRGYSNQPQHF
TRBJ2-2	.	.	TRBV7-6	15	TGTGCCAGCAGCTCGATCGAGGCGAACACCGGGGAGCTGTTTTTT	CASSSIEANTGELFF
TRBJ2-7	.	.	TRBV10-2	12	TGCGCCAGCATGGAGGACTCCTACGAGCAGTACTTC	CASMEDSYEQYF
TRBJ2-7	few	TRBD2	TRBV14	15	TGTGCCAGCAGCCAAAACACGGGAGGTGGGTACGAGCAGTACTTC	CASSQNTGGGYEQYF
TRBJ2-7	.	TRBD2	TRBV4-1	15	TGCGCCAGCAGCAACCCGACTAGCGGGGCCTACGAGCAGTACTTC	CASSNPTSGAYEQYF
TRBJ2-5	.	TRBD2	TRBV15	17	TGTGCCACCAGCAGGGGGGGGACTAGCGGATACCAAGAGACCCAGTACTTC	CATSRGGTSGYQETQYF
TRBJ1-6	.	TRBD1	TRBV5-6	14	TGTGCCAGCAGCATCCGGGACAGCTTTTTAGCCCTCCACTTT	CASSIRDSFLALHF
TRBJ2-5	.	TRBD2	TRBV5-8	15	TGTGCCAGCAGCCGGGGGACTAGGGGACAAGAGACCCAGTACTTC	CASSRGTRGQETQYF
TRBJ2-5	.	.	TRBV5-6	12	TGTGCCAGCAGCTCCGGGGAATGGGCCCAGTACTTC	CASSSGEWAQYF
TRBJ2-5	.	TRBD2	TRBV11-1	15	TGTGCCAGCAGCATTGGGACTAGTCTTCCAGAGACCCAGTACTTC	CASSIGTSLPETQYF
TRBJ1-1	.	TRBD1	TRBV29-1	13	TGCAGCGTGACAGGGGGGACCTACACTGAAGCTTTCTTT	CSVTGGTYTEAFF
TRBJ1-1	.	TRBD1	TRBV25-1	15	TGTGCCAGCAGTGAACTAGGACAGGGTGGCACTGAAGCTTTCTTT	CASSELGQGGTEAFF
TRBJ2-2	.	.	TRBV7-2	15	TGTGCCAGCAGCCCACCGAGACAGCCCACCGGGGAGCTGTTTTTT	CASSPPRQPTGELFF
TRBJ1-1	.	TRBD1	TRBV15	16	TGTGCCACCAGCAGAGATGTGGGACAGGGTCTGACTGAAGCTTTCTTT	CATSRDVGQGLTEAFF
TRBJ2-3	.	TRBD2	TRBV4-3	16	TGCGCCAGCAGCAATCGGGGGGACTTTTCGCCGGGTACGCAGTATTTT	CASSNRGDFSPGTQYF
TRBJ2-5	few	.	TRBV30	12	TGTGCCTGGAGTGTACGAGGAGAGACCCAGTACTTC	CAWSVRGETQYF
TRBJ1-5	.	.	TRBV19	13	TGTGCCAGTACTAAGAGGGCCGCAGGGCCCCAGCATTTT	CASTKRAAGPQHF
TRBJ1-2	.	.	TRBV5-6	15	TGTGCCAGCAGCCCGGAGACCCCGTTTAACTATGGCTACACCTTC	CASSPETPFNYGYTF
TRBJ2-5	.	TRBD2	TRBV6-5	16	TGTGCCAGCAGTTATTCGTGGGGGAGGGGCGGTGAGACCCAGTACTTC	CASSYSWGRGGETQYF
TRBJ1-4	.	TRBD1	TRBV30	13	TGTGCCTGGGGGACAGGGCGGGGTGAAAAACTGTTTTTT	CAWGTGRGEKLFF
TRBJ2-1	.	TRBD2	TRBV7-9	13	TGTGCCAGCAGCCCAAGCGGGGACAATGAGCAGTTCTTC	CASSPSGDNEQFF
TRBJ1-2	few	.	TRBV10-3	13	TGTGCCATCAGTGATCTTCCAGGGGATGGCTACACCTTC	CAISDLPGDGYTF
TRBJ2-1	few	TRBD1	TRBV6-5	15	TGTGCCAGCAGTTCCTGGACAGGGTCCTACAATGAGCAGTTCTTC	CASSSWTGSYNEQFF
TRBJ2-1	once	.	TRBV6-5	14	TGTGCCAGCAGTTACTCTAGGCGGGGCAACGGCCAGTTCTTC	CASSYSRRGNGQFF
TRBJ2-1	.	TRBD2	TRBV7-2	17	TGTGCCAGCAGCTCGAACCCGGGACTAGCGGGGGGGTGGGAGCAGTTCTTC	CASSSNPGLAGGWEQFF
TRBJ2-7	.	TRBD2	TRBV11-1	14	TGTGCCAGCAGCTTAGAGCGGGGGGAAGGCGAGCAGTACTTC	CASSLERGEGEQYF
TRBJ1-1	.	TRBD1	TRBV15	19	TGTGCCACCAGCTCCTCCTCAAAGGGACAGATTCACCGGAACACTGAAGCTTTCTTT	CATSSSSKGQIHRNTEAFF
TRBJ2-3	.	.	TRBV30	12	TGTGCCTGGAGCCACATTTACGATACGCAGTATTTT	CAWSHIYDTQYF
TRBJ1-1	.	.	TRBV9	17	TGTGCCAGCGGATCCTCCCCGGCGAGGACAGCAAACACTGAAGCTTTCTTT	CASGSSPARTANTEAFF
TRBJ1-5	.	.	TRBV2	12	TGTGCCAGCAGTGACGGTAATCAGCCCCAGCATTTT	CASSDGNQPQHF
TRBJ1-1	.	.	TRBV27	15	TGTGCCAGCAGTTTAGGAAGGGGGAGCGACACTGAAGCTTTCTTT	CASSLGRGSDTEAFF
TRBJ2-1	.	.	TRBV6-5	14	TGTGCCAGCACCCAGGACTCCTCCTACAATGAGCAGTTCTTC	CASTQDSSYNEQFF
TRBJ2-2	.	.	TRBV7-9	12	TGTGCCGAACAGGAAGACACCGGGGAGCTGTTTTTT	CAEQEDTGELFF
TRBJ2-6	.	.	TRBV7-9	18	TGTGCCAGCAGCGCAAGCGGACAGTTAATAACTGGGGCCAACGTCCTGACTTTC	CASSASGQLITGANVLTF
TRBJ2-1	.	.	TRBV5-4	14	TGTGCCAGCAGCCGGAGGTCGGACTACAATGAGCAGTTCTTC	CASSRRSDYNEQFF
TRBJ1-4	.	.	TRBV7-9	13	TGTGCCAGCAGCTTAGATCAGCGGGAAAAACTGTTTTTT	CASSLDQREKLFF
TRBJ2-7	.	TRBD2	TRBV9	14	TGTGCCAGCAGCCCGGGAGGGCCAGAGTACGAGCAGTACTTC	CASSPGGPEYEQYF
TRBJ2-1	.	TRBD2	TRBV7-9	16	TGTGCCAGCAGCTTAGTCGTCGCTAGCGGGGGCTATGAGCAGTTCTTC	CASSLVVASGGYEQFF
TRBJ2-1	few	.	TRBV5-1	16	TGCGCCAGCAGCGGCGGGACGGTACCTCCCTACAATGAGCAGTTCTTC	CASSGGTVPPYNEQFF
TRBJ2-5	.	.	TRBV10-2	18	TGCGCCAGCAGTGAGACCCTCCGGAAGGGGGTTTCCCAAGAGACCCAGTACTTC	CASSETLRKGVSQETQYF
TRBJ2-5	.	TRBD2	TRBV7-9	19	TGTGCCAGCAGCTTAACGGCCCGGGGCGGGGGGGCCGAGAGAGAGACCCAGTACTTC	CASSLTARGGGAERETQYF